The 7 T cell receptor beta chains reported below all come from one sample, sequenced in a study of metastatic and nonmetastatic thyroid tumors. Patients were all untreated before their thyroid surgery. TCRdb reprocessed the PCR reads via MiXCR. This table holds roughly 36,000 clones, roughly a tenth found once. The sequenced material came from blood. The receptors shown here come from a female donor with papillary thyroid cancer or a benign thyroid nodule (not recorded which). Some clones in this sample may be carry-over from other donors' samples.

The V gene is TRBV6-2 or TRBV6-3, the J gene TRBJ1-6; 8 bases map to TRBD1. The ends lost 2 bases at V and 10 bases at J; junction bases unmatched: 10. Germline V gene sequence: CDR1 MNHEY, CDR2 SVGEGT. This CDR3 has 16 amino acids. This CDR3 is CASSYTADRESSPLHF. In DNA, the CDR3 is TGTGCCAGCAGTTACACAGCGGACAGGGAGAGCTCACCCCTCCACTTT.

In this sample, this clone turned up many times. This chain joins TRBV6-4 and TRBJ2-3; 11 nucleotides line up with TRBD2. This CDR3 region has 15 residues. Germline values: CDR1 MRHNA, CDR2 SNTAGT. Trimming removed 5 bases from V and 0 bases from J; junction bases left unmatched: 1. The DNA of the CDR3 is TGTGCCAGCAGTAGGACTAGCGGGAGCACAGATACGCAGTATTTT. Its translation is CASSRTSGSTDTQYF.

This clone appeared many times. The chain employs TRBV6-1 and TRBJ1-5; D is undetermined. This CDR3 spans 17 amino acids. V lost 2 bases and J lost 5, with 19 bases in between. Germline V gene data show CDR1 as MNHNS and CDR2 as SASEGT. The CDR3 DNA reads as TGTGCCAGCAGTGAAAGCATGGTGCCGACGGGAGATCAGCCCCAGCATTTT. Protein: CASSESMVPTGDQPQHF.

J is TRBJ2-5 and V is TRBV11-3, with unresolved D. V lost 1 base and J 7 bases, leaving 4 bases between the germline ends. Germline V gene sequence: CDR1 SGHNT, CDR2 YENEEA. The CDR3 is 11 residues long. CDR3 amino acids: CASSLGVTQYF. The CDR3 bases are TGTGCCAGCAGCTTAGGGGTGACCCAGTACTTC.

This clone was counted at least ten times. The CDR3 bases are TGTGCCAGCAGCGTACTGGGGGGGGCGACTGAAGCTTTCTTT. Residues: CASSVLGGATEAFF. The chain employs TRBV7-9 and TRBJ1-1, with a weak D call TRBD1 (6 bases). Looked up from germline, CDR1 is SEHNR and CDR2 is FQNEAQ (reference sequence). This CDR3 region has 14 residues. The germline V and J ends were trimmed by 5 bases and 5 bases, with 15 bases remaining between them.

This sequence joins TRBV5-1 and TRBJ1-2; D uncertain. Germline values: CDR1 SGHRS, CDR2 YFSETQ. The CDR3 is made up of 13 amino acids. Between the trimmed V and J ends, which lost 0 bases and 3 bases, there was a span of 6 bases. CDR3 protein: CASSLEQHYGYTF. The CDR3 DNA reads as TGCGCCAGCAGCTTGGAGCAGCACTATGGCTACACCTTC. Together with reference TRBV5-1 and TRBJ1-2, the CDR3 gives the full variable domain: KAGVTQTPRYLIKTRGQQVTLSCSPISGHRSVSWYQQTPGQGLQFLFEYFSETQRNKGNFPGRFSGRQFSNSRSEMNVSTLELGDSALYLCASSLEQHYGYTFGSGTRLTVV.

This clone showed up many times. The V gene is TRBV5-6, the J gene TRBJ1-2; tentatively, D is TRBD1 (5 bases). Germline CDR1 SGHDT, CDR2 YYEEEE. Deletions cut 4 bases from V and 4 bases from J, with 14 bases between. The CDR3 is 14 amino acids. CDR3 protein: CASSPPGLGYGYTF. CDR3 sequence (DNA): TGTGCCAGCAGCCCCCCAGGGCTGGGCTATGGCTACACCTTC.